The clone carrying this T cell receptor (beta chain) came up a few times. Repertoires were generated with immunoSEQ multiplex PCR, while TCRdb's copy carries only in-frame clones and drops some. The sample holds fewer than 85,000 clones, roughly 89% seen once. The data belong to a study of T cell changes during pregnancy in multiple sclerosis. The CDR3 consists of 15 residues. Looked up from germline, CDR1 is SGHNT and CDR2 is YYREEE (reference sequence). Trimming removed 2 bases from V and 5 bases from J, with 16 bases in between. The sequence derives from a female donor with multiple sclerosis, enrolled in a pregnancy study. V gene TRBV5-4 combines with J gene TRBJ1-1, with D tentatively TRBD1 (5 bases). This specimen consisted of peripheral blood, obtained in the second trimester of pregnancy. This CDR3 reads CASSFQGGSRTEAFF. The CDR3 DNA reads TGTGCCAGCAGCTTTCAGGGAGGGAGTCGTACTGAAGCTTTCTTT.